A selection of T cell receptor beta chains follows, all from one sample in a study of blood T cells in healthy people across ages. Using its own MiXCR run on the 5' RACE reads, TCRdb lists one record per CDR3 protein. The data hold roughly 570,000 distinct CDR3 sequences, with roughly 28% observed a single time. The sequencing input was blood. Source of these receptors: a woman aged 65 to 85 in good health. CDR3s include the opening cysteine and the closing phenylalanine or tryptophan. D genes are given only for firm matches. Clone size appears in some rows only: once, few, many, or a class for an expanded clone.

CARGHLTTEAFF | TGTGCCAGGGGACACTTGACCACTGAAGCTTTCTTT | NA | NA | TRBJ1-1 | TRBV19
CASSFSGRGGYTF | TGTGCCAGCAGTTTTTCAGGGAGAGGCGGCTACACCTTC | NA | NA | TRBJ1-2 | TRBV12-3/TRBV12-4
CASSPRTGRNTIYF | TGTGCCAGCAGCCCCCGGACAGGACGCAACACCATATATTTT | once | TRBD1 | TRBJ1-3 | TRBV7-2
CASSLVVNMNTEAFF | TGTGCCAGCAGCTTGGTAGTGAACATGAACACTGAAGCTTTCTTT | few | NA | TRBJ1-1 | TRBV5-5
CASSNRVAEETQYF | TGTGCCAGCAGCAACAGGGTAGCAGAAGAGACCCAGTACTTC | NA | NA | TRBJ2-5 | TRBV6-6
CASKVSLAQETQYF | TGTGCCAGCAAAGTTTCACTAGCCCAAGAGACCCAGTACTTC | many | NA | TRBJ2-5 | TRBV6-5
CASSLGESTHSTDTQYF | TGTGCCAGCAGCTTAGGAGAGTCTACCCATAGCACAGATACGCAGTATTTT | NA | NA | TRBJ2-3 | TRBV11-3
CASSRHLIPEGNTGELFF | TGTGCCAGCAGCCGTCATCTGATTCCGGAAGGGAACACCGGGGAGCTGTTTTTT | NA | NA | TRBJ2-2 | TRBV7-8
CSAPRSPQGNIQYF | TGCAGTGCTCCACGCAGTCCTCAGGGGAACATTCAGTACTTC | NA | NA | TRBJ2-4 | TRBV20-1
CASSSLAGAIQETQYF | TGTGCCAGCTCATCGTTAGCGGGGGCAATCCAAGAGACCCAGTACTTC | few | TRBD2 | TRBJ2-5 | TRBV18
CAIKGVNTEAFF | TGTGCTATCAAGGGGGTGAACACTGAAGCTTTCTTT | few | NA | TRBJ1-1 | TRBV10-3
CSARDLKRDEQFF | TGCAGTGCTAGAGATCTCAAGCGGGATGAGCAGTTCTTC | NA | NA | TRBJ2-1 | TRBV20-1
CASSLAITSDLDTEAFF | TGTGCCAGCAGCTTAGCCATAACCTCGGATTTAGACACTGAAGCTTTCTTT | few | NA | TRBJ1-1 | TRBV7-2
CSVGSSEQYF | TGCAGCGTTGGTAGTTCCGAGCAGTACTTC | NA | NA | TRBJ2-7 | TRBV29-1
CASSAGPLLYNEQFF | TGTGCCAGCAGCGCCGGGCCTCTCCTCTACAATGAGCAGTTCTTC | NA | NA | TRBJ2-1 | TRBV6-4
CASSFIGGGSYNEQFF | TGCGCCAGCAGCTTCATTGGCGGGGGCTCCTACAATGAGCAGTTCTTC | NA | TRBD2 | TRBJ2-1 | TRBV5-1
CSARDRIAGGNQQF | TGCAGTGCTAGAGATCGGATAGCGGGGGGGAATCAGCAGTTC | NA | TRBD2 | TRBJ2-5 | TRBV20-1
CSAPALLALGSYNEQFF | TGCAGTGCTCCGGCATTACTAGCCTTAGGCTCCTACAATGAGCAGTTCTTC | few | NA | TRBJ2-1 | TRBV20-1
CASSLAGSPPDTQYF | TGCGCCAGCAGCTTGGCCGGGTCGCCCCCAGATACGCAGTATTTT | few | NA | TRBJ2-3 | TRBV5-1
CASSTQGIVYGYTF | TGTGCCAGCAGCACCCAGGGGATAGTTTATGGCTACACCTTC | few | NA | TRBJ1-2 | TRBV7-2
CASSRGLAGEYTQYF | TGTGCCAGCAGCCGAGGACTAGCGGGGGAGTATACGCAGTATTTT | NA | TRBD2 | TRBJ2-3 | TRBV3-1
CASSQGGSPWSGYTF | TGTGCCAGCAGCCAGGGCGGCTCTCCTTGGAGTGGCTACACCTTC | few | NA | TRBJ1-2 | TRBV3-1
CASSSYISGGNEQFF | TGTGCCAGCAGTAGTTACATTAGCGGGGGAAATGAGCAGTTCTTC | NA | TRBD2 | TRBJ2-1 | TRBV7-9
CAWSRGQNTEAFF | TGTGCCTGGTCGAGGGGCCAGAACACTGAAGCTTTCTTT | few | NA | TRBJ1-1 | TRBV30
CSVTRGPAGDYGYTF | TGCAGCGTCACTAGAGGACCCGCAGGCGACTATGGCTACACCTTC | NA | NA | TRBJ1-2 | TRBV29-1
CASRQGPSNSPLHF | TGCGCCAGTCGACAGGGGCCATCTAATTCACCCCTCCACTTT | NA | TRBD1 | TRBJ1-6 | TRBV3-1
CSAREATEAFF | TGCAGTGCTAGAGAAGCAACTGAAGCTTTCTTT | NA | NA | TRBJ1-1 | TRBV20-1
CASSLDFREQFF | TGTGCCAGCAGCCTGGACTTCAGGGAGCAGTTCTTC | NA | NA | TRBJ2-1 | TRBV7-2
CASSYKWPGTEDQPQHF | TGTGCCAGCAGTTATAAGTGGCCAGGGACAGAGGATCAGCCCCAGCATTTT | NA | TRBD1 | TRBJ1-5 | TRBV6-2/TRBV6-3
CASSRVVGGEQFF | TGTGCCAGCAGTCGGGTCGTCGGTGGTGAGCAGTTCTTC | few | NA | TRBJ2-1 | TRBV12-3/TRBV12-4